The T cell receptor (beta chain) under discussion was sequenced for a study of blood T cell repertoires in COVID-19. Background on the study: Sites across the United States, Italy and Spain contributed samples from acute and convalescent COVID-19. T cells, B-cell-depleted T cells, or PBMCs supplied cDNA or gDNA.

Trimming took 5 bases from V and 5 from J; bases not matched to a gene: 2. The germline CDR1 and CDR2 sequences are MNHEY and SVGEGT. The CDR3 consists of 13 residues. Original processing notes: Reference gene primer amplification in the assay estimated nucleated cell counts. TCRdb keeps only in-frame clones here, not all; method: immunoSEQ multiplex PCR. V, J and clone size derive from that table, while D and trimming were established from the DNA sequence. The sample consists of about 340,000 clones, roughly 89% of them appearing once. The source is a woman under 30 who had recovered from COVID-19. This chain joins TRBV6-2 or TRBV6-3 and TRBJ1-1; 10 nucleotides match TRBD1. The sample was peripheral blood. The CDR3 loop is CASSDRGRTEAFF. DNA for the CDR3: TGTGCCAGCAGTGACAGGGGGCGAACTGAAGCTTTCTTT.